These 20 T cell receptor beta chains were sequenced from one sample in a study of blood T cell repertoires in COVID-19. Clones were sequenced by immunoSEQ multiplex PCR, and TCRdb holds only the in-frame ones, with some missing. The repertoire holds roughly 260,000 clones, with 80% to 90% as singletons. Sequenced: peripheral blood. The source of these receptors is a woman aged 40-49 years with acute or convalescent COVID-19.

The chain joins TRBV29-1 to TRBJ1-1; 9 bases are a match to TRBD1. The CDR3 loop spans 14 amino acids. J gave up 5 bases and V 5 bases, and 9 bases lay outside the gene matches. Germline CDR1 reads SQVTM; CDR2 reads ANQGSEA. CDR3 DNA sequence: TGCAGCGTTCACCACAGGGGGCTAGGAACTGAAGCTTTCTTT. This translates into CSVHHRGLGTEAFF.

The chain recombines TRBV6-5 with TRBJ1-2; 8 bases are a match to TRBD1. Trimming removed 6 bases from V and 4 bases from J; junction bases left unmatched: 10. In germline, CDR1 is MNHEY, CDR2 SVGAGI. The CDR3 runs to 15 residues. DNA for the CDR3: TGTGCCAGCAGACACAAGACAGGGGATGCCTATGGCTACACCTTC. Translating gives CASRHKTGDAYGYTF.

CDR3 nucleotide sequence: TGTGCCAGAAGCTTGCGGGGGGCGTTTGGCAATCAGCCCCAGCATTTT. Its translation: CARSLRGAFGNQPQHF. This chain uses TRBV5-3 with TRBJ1-5, with a weak D call TRBD1 (6 bases). TRBV5-3 is sorted into the ORF group, with uncertain function. The V end was cut by 1 base, the J end by 2 bases, with 13 bases between. The CDR3 is 16 amino acids.

Turning to this clone: One junction end disagrees with the germline gene, perhaps due to a read error. The CDR3 sequence is CASSLVESRYDYTF. The CDR3 DNA reads TGTGCCAGCAGCTTGGTGGAGAGCCGGTATGACTACACCTTC. V gene TRBV5-4 combines with J gene TRBJ1-2, with D hard to call. There are 14 residues in the CDR3. CDR1 SGHNT and CDR2 YYREEE come from the germline V gene (reference sequence).

This clone was recorded only once. J is TRBJ1-2 and V is TRBV2, with a possible D match to TRBD1 (6 bases). The CDR3 spans 12 residues. Germline CDR1 is SNHLY and CDR2 is FYNNEI. V was cut by 3 bases and J by 9 bases, with 11 bases left in between. The CDR3 DNA sequence: TGTGCCAGCAGTGATCAGGGGACCCGCTACACCTTC. As protein: CASSDQGTRYTF.

This chain uses TRBV25-1 with TRBJ1-5; 7 bases are a match to TRBD1. The CDR3 sequence is 14 residues long. The junction had 8 bases not matched to a gene; V was cut back by 8 bases and J by 4 bases. CDR1 and CDR2 from the germline V gene are MGHDK and SYGVNS. The CDR3 loop reads CASEQTGRNQPQHF. The CDR3 region has the DNA TGTGCCAGCGAACAGACAGGGCGAAATCAGCCCCAGCATTTT.

This rearrangement joins TRBV10-3 to TRBJ1-3; the match to TRBD1 covers 8 bases. This CDR3 region has 17 residues. With 6 bases clipped from V and 0 bases from J, the junction kept 10 bases outside the gene matches. Germline CDR1 reads ENHRY; CDR2 reads SYGVKD. CDR3 in amino acids: CAIRRQGLEVSGNTIYF. CDR3 in DNA: TGTGCCATCAGGAGACAGGGGCTCGAAGTCTCTGGAAACACCATATATTTT.

Remarks on this clone: Its ends do not fully match the called genes, so a read error is possible. V gene TRBV11-3 combines with J gene TRBJ2-3, with D perhaps matching TRBD2 (6 bases). Germline values: CDR1 SGHNT, CDR2 YENEEA. This CDR3 spans 10 amino acids. The DNA for the CDR3 is TGTGCCAGCAGCGCGGGACTCCAAGTGTTT. It yields the protein CASSAGLQVF.

The chain employs TRBV21-1 and TRBJ2-2; TRBD1 is the table's D call, not checked against the DNA. TRBV21-1 is a listed pseudogene. There are 18 residues in the CDR3. This CDR3 reads CSYPSHRAQLRNTGELFF. In nucleotides, the CDR3 is TGTTCTTACCCTTCACACAGGGCCCAACTCCGGAACACCGGGGAGCTGTTTTTT.

The gene calls are TRBV7-9 and TRBJ1-6, with D perhaps TRBD1 (6 bases). The germline V gene has CDR1 SEHNR and CDR2 FQNEAQ (reference sequence). V lost 5 bases and J 7 bases, leaving 12 bases between the germline ends. The CDR3 is made up of 14 amino acids. This CDR3 reads CASSPGQTNSPLHF. The CDR3 DNA sequence: TGTGCCAGCAGCCCTGGACAGACCAATTCACCCCTCCACTTT.

This chain uses TRBV5-4 with TRBJ2-2, with TRBD1 identical over 8 bases. V was clipped by 3 bases and J by 4 bases; unmatched bases: 5. The CDR3 covers 15 residues. The germline CDR1 and CDR2 sequences are SGHNT and YYREEE (reference sequence). DNA for the CDR3: TGTGCCAGCAGCTCCCGGACAGGGCCCACCGGGGAGCTGTTTTTT. Translating gives CASSSRTGPTGELFF.

The chain has TRBV7-6 and TRBJ1-4, with 7 bases aligning to TRBD1. Germline V gene lookup returns CDR1 SGHVS and CDR2 FNYEAQ. The CDR3 is 15 amino acids. After removal of 5 bases from V and 5 bases from J, the junction contained 8 bases not matched to a gene. CDR3 sequence: CASSPLLGQNEKLFF. CDR3 in DNA: TGTGCCAGCAGCCCCCTCCTGGGACAGAATGAAAAACTGTTTTTT.

The V gene is TRBV18, the J gene TRBJ2-1, with 13 bases aligning to TRBD2. The CDR3 is made up of 17 amino acids. J was trimmed by 1 base and V by 9 bases; bases with no gene match: 9. Germline V gene data show CDR1 as KGHSH and CDR2 as LQKENI. The chain's CDR3 is CASSGTSGVMSYNEQFF. In DNA form, the CDR3 reads TGTGCCAGTTCCGGGACTAGCGGGGTTATGTCCTACAATGAGCAGTTCTTC.

This clone is a singleton in its sample. The chain carries TRBV19 and TRBJ1-5; D uncertain. The germline CDR1 and CDR2 sequences are LNHDA and SQIVND (reference sequence). The CDR3 extends over 13 amino acids. Trimming took off 4 bases at V and 4 bases at J, with 8 bases between the two ends. CDR3 loop: CASSSQANQPQHF. CDR3 nucleotides: TGTGCCAGTAGTAGCCAGGCAAATCAGCCCCAGCATTTT.

This chain connects TRBV11-2 to TRBJ1-1; 9 bases line up with TRBD1. Trimming at V came to 9 bases and at J to 1 base, leaving 9 bases not matched to a gene. The CDR3 spans 15 residues. Per the germline V gene, CDR1 is SGHAT and CDR2 is FQNNGV. This chain's CDR3 is CASGFTGQGNTEAFF. DNA of the CDR3: TGTGCCAGTGGTTTTACGGGACAGGGGAACACTGAAGCTTTCTTT.

The rearrangement joins TRBV6-1 to TRBJ2-3; TRBD1 matches 7 bases. Losses at the gene ends were 4 bases for V and 1 base for J; bases not matched to a gene: 8. CDR1 and CDR2 (germline): MNHNS, SASEGT. CDR3 length equals 16 residues. CDR3 sequence: CASSVSPGQRTDTQYF. CDR3 bases: TGTGCCAGCAGTGTGTCACCGGGACAGCGCACAGATACGCAGTATTTT.

The chain links TRBV5-4 to TRBJ1-2; 8 bases are shared with TRBD1. With 4 bases clipped from V and 10 bases from J, the junction kept 9 bases outside the gene matches. Germline CDR1 reads SGHNT; CDR2 reads YYREEE (reference sequence). The CDR3 is 13 residues long. The chain's CDR3 is CASSLLQGVAYTF. The CDR3 DNA reads as TGTGCCAGCAGCCTTTTACAGGGGGTCGCCTACACCTTC.

This clone was recorded a few times. The rearrangement joins TRBV10-3 to TRBJ1-2; 9 nucleotides line up with TRBD1. Trimming took 6 bases from V and 1 from J; bases not matched to a gene: 3. The CDR3 is made up of 14 amino acids. Germline loops: CDR1 ENHRY, CDR2 SYGVKD. Here the CDR3 DNA reads TGTGCCATCAGCAGGGACAGGGTTAACTATGGCTACACCTTC. Translating it yields CAISRDRVNYGYTF.

J is TRBJ2-3 and V is TRBV7-9, with 10 bases matching TRBD2. The V segment lost 4 bases and the J segment 4 bases; nucleotides outside the gene matches: 8. Germline CDR1 and CDR2: SEHNR and FQNEAQ (reference sequence). The CDR3 totals 16 residues. The CDR3 DNA reads TGTGCCAGCAGCTCTGTACGAGCGGGGGGGCCAGATACGCAGTATTTT. Protein product: CASSSVRAGGPDTQYF.

The rearrangement joins TRBV7-9 to TRBJ2-1; 7 bases are shared with TRBD2. CDR1 is SEHNR, CDR2 FQNEAQ, per germline (reference sequence). This CDR3 comprises 15 residues. The V and J ends lost 2 bases and 9 bases, in that order; junction bases with no gene match: 10. The CDR3 is CASSLTSGARGEQFF. Here the CDR3 DNA reads TGTGCCAGCAGCTTAACCAGCGGGGCCCGTGGTGAGCAGTTCTTC.